The 21 T cell receptor beta chains given below trace back to one sample, sequenced in a study of cytomegalovirus exposure and HLA in healthy donors. Both 60 Vbeta primers and 13 Jbeta primers went into the PCR. The assay was immunoSEQ multiplex PCR, and TCRdb's table has in-frame clones only and misses some. Of roughly 150,000 clones in the sample, about 75% were seen once. The sequencing sample was made of PBMCs. The source of these receptors is a man younger than 45 in good health and CMV-seronegative.

This chain links TRBV11-2 with TRBJ1-5, with TRBD1 matching over 10 bases. The V gene's germline CDR1 is SGHAT and CDR2 FQNNGV. V shed 4 bases and J 4 bases; nucleotides not matched to a gene: 10. CDR3 length: 17 residues. As DNA, the CDR3 is TGTGCCAGCAGCTCCGGGGGACAGGGGCCAAGGAATCAGCCCCAGCATTTT. This codes for CASSSGGQGPRNQPQHF.

Only a few counts were recorded for this clone. The rearrangement links TRBV29-1 to TRBJ1-1; D is ambiguous. The V gene lost 6 bases and the J gene lost 3 bases, with 17 bases spanning the gap. The germline V gene has CDR1 SQVTM and CDR2 ANQGSEA. This CDR3 has 14 amino acids. The CDR3 here is CSVPNSNGDTEAFF. The DNA for the CDR3 is TGCAGCGTCCCGAACTCGAACGGGGACACTGAAGCTTTCTTT.

The gene calls are TRBV6-1 and TRBJ1-3, with D maybe TRBD1 (5 bases). The CDR3 contains 14 residues. V was cut by 8 bases and J by 7 bases, with 18 bases left in between. Germline assignment: CDR1 MNHNS and CDR2 SASEGT. The CDR3 nucleotides are TGTGCCAGCCAGGGTTTAATCAGGTCGAACACCATATATTTT. Translating it yields CASQGLIRSNTIYF.

The V and J genes are TRBV28 and TRBJ2-5; D remains ambiguous. The CDR3 length is 17 residues. The V and J ends lost 1 base and 2 bases respectively, with 17 bases between them. CDR1 and CDR2 (germline): MDHEN, SYDVKM. In DNA, the CDR3 is TGTGCCAGCAGTTTATACGGTGACTCCGTCTCACAAGAGACCCAGTACTTC. Its protein is CASSLYGDSVSQETQYF.

The chain uses TRBV27 and TRBJ2-5; TRBD2 matches at 10 bases. Germline values: CDR1 MNHEY, CDR2 SMNVEV (reference sequence). This CDR3 is 14 amino acids long. Trimming at V came to 5 bases and at J to 9 bases, leaving 9 bases not matched to a gene. The CDR3 coding sequence is TGTGCCAGCAGTGGGACTAGCGCGTCCGGGGCCCAGTACTTC. This codes for CASSGTSASGAQYF.

This clone was seen a single time. The V and J genes are TRBV29-1 and TRBJ1-1; TRBD1 is a possible D gene (5 bases). The V and J ends lost 4 bases and 0 bases respectively, with 6 bases between them. The CDR3 sequence is 12 residues long. Germline CDR1 is SQVTM and CDR2 is ANQGSEA. The CDR3 is CSVGGVNTEAFF. CDR3 bases: TGCAGCGTTGGGGGGGTGAACACTGAAGCTTTCTTT. The full variable domain, completed using reference TRBV29-1 and TRBJ1-1, is SAVISQKPSRDICQRGTSLTIQCQVDSQVTMMFWYRQQPGQSLTLIATANQGSEATYESGFVIDKFPISRPNLTFSTLTVSNMSPEDSSIYLCSVGGVNTEAFFGQGTRLTVV.

The gene calls are TRBV7-5 and TRBJ1-2; the table assigns TRBD1, which was not confirmed against the DNA. TRBV7-5 is termed a pseudogene. The CDR3 is made up of 18 amino acids. The CDR3 loop reads CARSLELPSPGQIYGYTF. CDR3 nucleotide sequence: TGTGCCAGAAGCTTAGAGCTGCCGTCCCCGGGACAAATCTATGGCTACACCTTC.

CDR3: CASSFGDRVSGANVLTF. In DNA, the CDR3 is TGCGCCAGCAGCTTCGGAGACAGGGTCTCTGGGGCCAACGTCCTGACTTTC. The J gene is TRBJ2-6, the V gene TRBV5-1, with 7 nucleotides matching TRBD1. CDR3 size: 17 residues. The trim removed 2 bases at V and 0 bases at J, leaving 5 bases unmatched. Germline-derived CDR1 and CDR2 are SGHRS and YFSETQ. Filled out from reference TRBV5-1 and TRBJ2-6, the complete variable domain reads KAGVTQTPRYLIKTRGQQVTLSCSPISGHRSVSWYQQTPGQGLQFLFEYFSETQRNKGNFPGRFSGRQFSNSRSEMNVSTLELGDSALYLCASSFGDRVSGANVLTFGAGSRLTVL.

This chain links TRBV18 with TRBJ2-1; D is uncertain. Between the trimmed V and J ends, which lost 2 bases and 6 bases, there was a span of 8 bases. Germline loops: CDR1 KGHSH, CDR2 LQKENI. CDR3 length equals 13 residues. CDR3 loop: CASSPGLGNEQFF. The CDR3, as DNA: TGTGCCAGCTCACCAGGCCTAGGCAATGAGCAGTTCTTC. Combining the CDR3 with reference TRBV18 and TRBJ2-1 gives the whole variable domain NAGVMQNPRHLVRRRGQEARLRCSPMKGHSHVYWYRQLPEEGLKFMVYLQKENIIDESGMPKERFSAEFPKEGPSILRIQQVVRGDSAAYFCASSPGLGNEQFFGPGTRLTVL.

The CDR3 protein is CASSPGANRNTIYF. The CDR3 nucleotides read TGTGCCAGCTCACCGGGAGCTAATCGAAACACCATATATTTT. The chain employs TRBV18 and TRBJ1-3; unclear D gene. V lost 3 bases and J 5 bases, leaving 11 bases between the germline ends. Germline CDR1 KGHSH, CDR2 LQKENI. The CDR3 contains 14 residues.

Only one count was recorded for this clone. The chain carries TRBV18 and TRBJ2-5; 9 nucleotides align to TRBD2. This CDR3 has 16 residues. The germline CDR1 and CDR2 sequences are KGHSH and LQKENI. V was clipped by 0 bases and J by 1 base; unmatched bases: 3. CDR3 nucleotide sequence: TGTGCCAGCTCACCACCTCGCGGGGGGGTCCAAGAGACCCAGTACTTC. Translating gives CASSPPRGGVQETQYF.

The chain is built from TRBV6-5 and TRBJ1-5; D perhaps matches TRBD1 (5 bases). The CDR3 has 13 residues. Germline V gives CDR1 MNHEY, CDR2 SVGAGI. Trimming pared 6 bases from V and 6 bases from J, leaving 12 bases between. DNA for the CDR3: TGTGCCAGCAGCCCACTAAGGGGTCAGCCCCAGCATTTT. It translates to CASSPLRGQPQHF.

This chain joins TRBV20-1 and TRBJ1-2, with D perhaps TRBD1 (6 bases). Deletions cut 5 bases from V and 8 bases from J, with 12 bases between. The germline CDR1 and CDR2 sequences are DFQATT and SNEGSKA (reference sequence). The CDR3 contains 11 residues. The chain's CDR3 is CSAYREGGYTF. As DNA, the CDR3 is TGCAGTGCTTACAGGGAAGGAGGCTACACCTTC.

The V call is TRBV28, the J call TRBJ2-2, with 13 bases matching TRBD2. Germline CDR1 reads MDHEN; CDR2 reads SYDVKM. Losses at the gene ends were 5 bases for V and 6 bases for J; bases not matched to a gene: 27. This CDR3 region has 23 residues. For the CDR3, the DNA is TGTGCCAGCAGTCAACCGGGACTAGCGGGAACTAAACCCCGGAGGGTGGTGCCCGGGGAGCTGTTTTTT. It encodes CASSQPGLAGTKPRRVVPGELFF.

The rearrangement uses TRBV28 and TRBJ1-1; 8 bases are shared with TRBD1. From germline, CDR1 is MDHEN and CDR2 SYDVKM. Trimming at V came to 6 bases and at J to 5 bases, leaving 11 bases not matched to a gene. The CDR3 totals 15 residues. CDR3 in amino acids: CASSPPARGRTEAFF. The CDR3 region has the DNA TGTGCCAGCAGCCCACCCGCCAGGGGGCGTACTGAAGCTTTCTTT.

This chain links TRBV6-6 with TRBJ2-7, with D maybe TRBD1 (6 bases). Germline V gene data show CDR1 as MNHNY and CDR2 as SVGAGI (reference sequence). The germline V and J ends were trimmed by 7 bases and 0 bases, with 16 bases remaining between them. The CDR3 spans 15 residues. CDR3 bases: TGTGCCAGCACTTTATCGGACAGTAGCTCCTACGAGCAGTACTTC. This codes for CASTLSDSSSYEQYF.

The rearrangement joins TRBV7-2 to TRBJ2-2; D gene ambiguous. CDR1 is SGHTA and CDR2 is FQGNSA in the germline V gene. CDR3 size: 16 residues. V was clipped by 1 base and J by 2 bases, with 11 bases between them. The CDR3, as DNA: TGTGCCAGCAGCTTAGACTACGGAGCCAACACCGGGGAGCTGTTTTTT. This codes for CASSLDYGANTGELFF.

This clone occurred once. This chain uses TRBV23-1 with TRBJ2-5; possibly TRBD2 for D (7 bases). Being an ORF, TRBV23-1 has a function that is uncertain. The V end was cut by 8 bases, the J end by 2 bases, with 21 bases between. The length of the CDR3 is 16 residues. In nucleotides, the CDR3 is TGCGCCAGCCCCCAGGGGATTTGGGGAGGGCAAGAGACCCAGTACTTC. It yields the protein CASPQGIWGGQETQYF.

The chain uses TRBV27 and TRBJ2-7; TRBD1 is a possible D gene (6 bases). The CDR3 loop spans 15 amino acids. Germline V gives CDR1 MNHEY, CDR2 SMNVEV (reference sequence). V lost 6 bases, J lost 2 bases, and 17 bases lay in between. In DNA, the CDR3 is TGTGCCAGCAGGCCCACAGGGAACCCCCCCTACGAGCAGTACTTC. Translated: CASRPTGNPPYEQYF.

This clone has just one count. This rearrangement joins TRBV7-2 to TRBJ2-3; D may be TRBD1 (6 bases). Per the germline V gene, CDR1 is SGHTA and CDR2 is FQGNSA. Trimming removed 5 bases at V and 6 bases at J, with 15 bases between. CDR3 length: 14 residues. In DNA form, the CDR3 reads TGTGCCAGCAGCATCACATTACAGGGTGATACGCAGTATTTT. Protein sequence: CASSITLQGDTQYF.

The J gene is TRBJ2-1, the V gene TRBV6-5; maybe TRBD1 (6 bases). Germline V gene data show CDR1 as MNHEY and CDR2 as SVGAGI. Deletions cut 0 bases from V and 4 bases from J, with 10 bases between. This CDR3 contains 15 residues. The CDR3 sequence: CASSYSRTAYNEQFF. Here the CDR3 DNA reads TGTGCCAGCAGTTACTCTAGGACAGCGTACAATGAGCAGTTCTTC.